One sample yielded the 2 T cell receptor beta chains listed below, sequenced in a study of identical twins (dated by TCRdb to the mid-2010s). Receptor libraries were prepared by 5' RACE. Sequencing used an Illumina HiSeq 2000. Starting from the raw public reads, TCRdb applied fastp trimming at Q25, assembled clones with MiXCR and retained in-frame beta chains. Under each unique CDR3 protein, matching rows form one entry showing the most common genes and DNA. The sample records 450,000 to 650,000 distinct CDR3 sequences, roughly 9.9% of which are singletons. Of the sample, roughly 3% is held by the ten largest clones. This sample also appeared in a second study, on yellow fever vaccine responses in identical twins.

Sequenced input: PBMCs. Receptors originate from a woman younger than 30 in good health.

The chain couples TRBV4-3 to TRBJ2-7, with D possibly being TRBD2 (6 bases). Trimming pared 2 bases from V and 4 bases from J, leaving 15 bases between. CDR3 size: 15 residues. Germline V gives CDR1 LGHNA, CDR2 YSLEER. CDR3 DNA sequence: TGCGCCAGCAGCCAACGGGAGCAGGGCCCTTACGAGCAGTACTTC. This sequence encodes CASSQREQGPYEQYF.

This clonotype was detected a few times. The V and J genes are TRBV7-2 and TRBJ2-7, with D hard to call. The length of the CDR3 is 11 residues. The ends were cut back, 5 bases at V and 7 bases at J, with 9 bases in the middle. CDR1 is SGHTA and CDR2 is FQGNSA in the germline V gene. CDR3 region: CASSTLTEQYF. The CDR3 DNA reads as TGTGCCAGCAGCACCCTGACAGAGCAGTACTTC.